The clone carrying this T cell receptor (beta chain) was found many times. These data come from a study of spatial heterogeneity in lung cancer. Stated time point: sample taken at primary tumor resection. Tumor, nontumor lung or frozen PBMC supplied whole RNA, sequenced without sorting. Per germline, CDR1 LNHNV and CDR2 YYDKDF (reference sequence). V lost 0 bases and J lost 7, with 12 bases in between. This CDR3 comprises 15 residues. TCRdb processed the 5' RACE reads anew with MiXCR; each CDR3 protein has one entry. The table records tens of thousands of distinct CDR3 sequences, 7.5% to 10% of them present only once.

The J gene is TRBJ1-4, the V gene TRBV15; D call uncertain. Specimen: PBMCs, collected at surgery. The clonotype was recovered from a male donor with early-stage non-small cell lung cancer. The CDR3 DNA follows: TGTGCCACCAGCAGAGACAGTTCCGCTACTGAAAAACTGTTTTTT. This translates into CATSRDSSATEKLFF.